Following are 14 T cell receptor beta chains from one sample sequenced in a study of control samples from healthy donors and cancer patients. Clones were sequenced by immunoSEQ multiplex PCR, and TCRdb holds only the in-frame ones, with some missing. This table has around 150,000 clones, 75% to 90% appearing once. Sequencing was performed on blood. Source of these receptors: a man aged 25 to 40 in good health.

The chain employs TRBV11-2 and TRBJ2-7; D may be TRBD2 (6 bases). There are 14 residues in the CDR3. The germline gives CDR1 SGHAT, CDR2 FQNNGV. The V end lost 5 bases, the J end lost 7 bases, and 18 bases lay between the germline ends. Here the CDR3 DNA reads TGTGCCAGCAGCCCAGGACCCCGGGGGTGGGAGCAGTACTTC. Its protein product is CASSPGPRGWEQYF.

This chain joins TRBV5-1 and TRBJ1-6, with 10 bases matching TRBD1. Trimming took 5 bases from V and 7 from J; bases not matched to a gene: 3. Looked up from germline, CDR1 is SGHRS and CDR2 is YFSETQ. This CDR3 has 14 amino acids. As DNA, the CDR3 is TGCGCCAGCAGTTGGGACAGGGGCAATTCACCCCTCCACTTT. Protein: CASSWDRGNSPLHF.

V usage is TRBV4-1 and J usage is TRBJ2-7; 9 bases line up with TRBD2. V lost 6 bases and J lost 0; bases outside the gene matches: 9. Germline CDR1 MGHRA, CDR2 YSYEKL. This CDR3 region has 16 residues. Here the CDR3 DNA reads TGCGCCAGCAGAAAAGTGGTTAGCGGGAGCTCCTACGAGCAGTACTTC. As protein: CASRKVVSGSSYEQYF.

Here the CDR3 reads CASTTGSNTEAFF. CDR3 coding DNA: TGTGCCAGTACTACAGGATCGAACACTGAAGCTTTCTTT. The chain joins TRBV21-1 to TRBJ1-1; the table names TRBD1, a call not compared with the DNA. TRBV21-1 is described as a pseudogene. CDR3 length: 13 amino acids.

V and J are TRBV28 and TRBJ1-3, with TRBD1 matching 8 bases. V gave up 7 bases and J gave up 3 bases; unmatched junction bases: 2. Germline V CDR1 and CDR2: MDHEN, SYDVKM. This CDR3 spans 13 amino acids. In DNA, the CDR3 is TGTGCCAGCATGACAGGGGTTGGAAACACCATATATTTT. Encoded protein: CASMTGVGNTIYF.

The CDR3 coding sequence is TGTGCTAGTGGTTTGGTAGGGGCGGTGGGTAACACTGAAGCTTTCTTT. This codes for CASGLVGAVGNTEAFF. The rearrangement uses TRBV12-5 and TRBJ1-1, with D tentatively TRBD1 (5 bases). Trimming shortened V by 0 bases and J by 2 bases, and 13 bases separated the two germline ends. This CDR3 has 16 amino acids. The germline V gene has CDR1 LGHNT and CDR2 FRNRAP.

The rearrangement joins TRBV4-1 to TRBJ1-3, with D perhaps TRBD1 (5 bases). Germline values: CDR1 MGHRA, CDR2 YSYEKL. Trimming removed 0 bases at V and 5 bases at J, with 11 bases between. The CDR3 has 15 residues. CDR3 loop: CASSQEFRVRNTIYF. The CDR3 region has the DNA TGCGCCAGCAGCCAAGAGTTCAGGGTTCGAAACACCATATATTTT.

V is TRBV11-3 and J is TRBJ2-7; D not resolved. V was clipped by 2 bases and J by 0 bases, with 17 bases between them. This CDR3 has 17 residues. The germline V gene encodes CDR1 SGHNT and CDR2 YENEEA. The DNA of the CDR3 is TGTGCCAGCAGCTTATCTCAGTTGGCCTCGAGCTCCTACGAGCAGTACTTC. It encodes CASSLSQLASSSYEQYF.

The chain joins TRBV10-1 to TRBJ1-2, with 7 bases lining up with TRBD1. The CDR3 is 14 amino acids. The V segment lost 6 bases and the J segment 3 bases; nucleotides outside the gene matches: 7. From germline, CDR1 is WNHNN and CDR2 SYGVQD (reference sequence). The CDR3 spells CASRPQGVDYGYTF. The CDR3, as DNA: TGCGCCAGCAGGCCCCAGGGGGTGGACTATGGCTACACCTTC.

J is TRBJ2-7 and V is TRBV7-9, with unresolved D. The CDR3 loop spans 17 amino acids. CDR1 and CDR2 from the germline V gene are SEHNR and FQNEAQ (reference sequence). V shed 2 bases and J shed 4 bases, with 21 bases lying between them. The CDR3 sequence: CASSLSSGPNLIYEQYF. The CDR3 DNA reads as TGTGCCAGCAGCTTAAGCTCGGGTCCTAACCTAATTTACGAGCAGTACTTC.

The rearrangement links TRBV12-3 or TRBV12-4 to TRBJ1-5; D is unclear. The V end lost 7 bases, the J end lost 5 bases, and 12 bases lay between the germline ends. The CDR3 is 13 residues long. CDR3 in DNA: TGTGCCAGCAAGGGTGGGAGTCATCAGCCCCAGCATTTT. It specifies CASKGGSHQPQHF.

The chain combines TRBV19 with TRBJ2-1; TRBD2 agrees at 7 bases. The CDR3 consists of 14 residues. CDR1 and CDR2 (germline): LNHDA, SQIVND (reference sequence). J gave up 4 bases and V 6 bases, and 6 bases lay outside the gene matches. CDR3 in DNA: TGTGCCAGTAGCCTTTCGGGGGGTTACAATGAGCAGTTCTTC. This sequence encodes CASSLSGGYNEQFF.

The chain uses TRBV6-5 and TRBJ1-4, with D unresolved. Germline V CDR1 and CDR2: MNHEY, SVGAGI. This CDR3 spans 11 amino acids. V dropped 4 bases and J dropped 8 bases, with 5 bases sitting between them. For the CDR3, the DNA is TGTGCCAGCAGTTCAGCCGAAAAACTGTTTTTT. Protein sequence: CASSSAEKLFF.

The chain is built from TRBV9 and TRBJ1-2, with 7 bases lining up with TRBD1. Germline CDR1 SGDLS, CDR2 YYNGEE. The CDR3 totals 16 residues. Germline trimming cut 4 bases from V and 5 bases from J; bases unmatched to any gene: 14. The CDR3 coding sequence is TGTGCCAGCAGCCCAAGCTACCGGGACAGCATTTATGGCTACACCTTC. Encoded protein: CASSPSYRDSIYGYTF.